This entry lists 15 T cell receptor beta chains sequenced from one sample in a study of regulatory T cells. The PCR used 52 TRBV and 13 TRBJ primers. TCRdb's copy holds only in-frame clones and misses some; the assay was immunoSEQ multiplex PCR. The sample yields about 23,000 clones, approximately 90% seen once. These receptors' antigens are unknown. Study outcomes and limitations: In CD3G-deficient patients, conventional CD4+ T cells were enriched for hydrophobic CDR3 residues at positions 6 and 7.

Sequences were obtained from conventional CD4+ T cells sorted from blood. These receptors all come from a child aged 10-17 years with CD3G deficiency.

V and J are TRBV7-9 and TRBJ1-3; D unclear. Germline loops: CDR1 SEHNR, CDR2 FQNEAQ (reference sequence). Trimming stripped 1 base from V and 3 bases from J, with 10 bases between. The CDR3 has 15 amino acids. The CDR3 loop is CASSLDGRYGNTIYF. The DNA of the CDR3 is TGTGCCAGCAGCTTAGATGGGCGTTATGGAAACACCATATATTTT.

CDR3 sequence: CASSHQLAGGPQNEQYF. In DNA form, the CDR3 reads TGTGCCAGCAGCCACCAACTAGCGGGAGGGCCTCAGAACGAGCAGTACTTC. The chain is built from TRBV7-8 and TRBJ2-7; 13 bases fit TRBD2. Per the germline V gene, CDR1 is SGHVS and CDR2 is FQNEAQ. The V and J ends lost 5 bases and 5 bases, in that order; junction bases with no gene match: 12. The CDR3 covers 17 residues.

In nucleotides, the CDR3 is TGCGCCAGCAGCTTGGGTGGGTCTAACCGTAATGAGCAGTTCTTC. Amino acids: CASSLGGSNRNEQFF. This chain links TRBV5-1 with TRBJ2-1; D gene unclear. The CDR3 has 15 residues. Germline V gene sequence: CDR1 SGHRS, CDR2 YFSETQ. Between the trimmed V and J ends, which lost 0 bases and 7 bases, there was a span of 14 bases.

This clone was detected only a few times. The chain recombines TRBV28 with TRBJ2-7, with D possibly being TRBD1 (6 bases). The germline V gene encodes CDR1 MDHEN and CDR2 SYDVKM. The CDR3 is 14 residues long. V was shortened by 6 bases and J by 2 bases, with 14 bases between the two germline ends. CDR3 residues: CASSQQGRTYEQYF. The CDR3 coding sequence is TGTGCCAGCAGCCAACAGGGACGAACCTACGAGCAGTACTTC.

CDR3 residues: CASSLDGRTYNEQFF. The CDR3 coding sequence is TGCGCCAGCAGCCTGGACGGACGCACCTACAATGAGCAGTTCTTC. V gene TRBV5-1 combines with J gene TRBJ2-1; D not certain. V was shortened by 4 bases and J by 2 bases, with 13 bases between the two germline ends. CDR3 length equals 15 residues. Looked up from germline, CDR1 is SGHRS and CDR2 is YFSETQ.

The chain is built from TRBV5-1 and TRBJ2-2; tentative D call: TRBD2 (6 bases). V was shortened by 2 bases and J by 4 bases, with 12 bases between the two germline ends. The CDR3 spans 15 residues. CDR1 and CDR2 (germline): SGHRS, YFSETQ. The CDR3 region is CASSFGEAFTGELFF. CDR3 sequence (DNA): TGCGCCAGCAGCTTCGGGGAGGCTTTCACCGGGGAGCTGTTTTTT.

The genes are TRBV28 and TRBJ1-6; D is undetermined. With 2 bases removed from V and 9 bases from J, the gap between germline ends came to 11 bases. CDR1 is MDHEN and CDR2 is SYDVKM in the germline V gene. The CDR3 runs to 14 residues. CDR3 amino acids: CASSLNARFSPLHF. CDR3 DNA sequence: TGTGCCAGCAGTTTAAACGCGAGATTTTCACCCCTCCACTTT.

The rearrangement links TRBV11-2 to TRBJ2-7, with D possibly being TRBD1 (5 bases). The V end lost 5 bases, the J end lost 6 bases, and 14 bases lay between the germline ends. Germline-derived CDR1 and CDR2 are SGHAT and FQNNGV. The CDR3 runs 13 residues. This chain's CDR3 is CASSAGIRGEQYF. DNA for the CDR3: TGTGCCAGCAGCGCAGGGATTCGCGGCGAGCAGTACTTC.

The J gene is TRBJ2-3, the V gene TRBV20-1, with no clear D. The germline gives CDR1 DFQATT, CDR2 SNEGSKA (reference sequence). CDR3 size: 11 residues. Trimming pared 6 bases from V and 0 bases from J, leaving 4 bases between. CDR3 nucleotides: TGCAGTGCCTTTAGCACAGATACGCAGTATTTT. It translates to CSAFSTDTQYF.

The chain employs TRBV28 and TRBJ2-1; no clear D. Trimming removed 3 bases from V and 6 bases from J, with 18 bases in between. This CDR3 has 16 amino acids. Germline values: CDR1 MDHEN, CDR2 SYDVKM. CDR3 amino acids: CASSLSTTFRANEQFF. In DNA, the CDR3 is TGTGCCAGCAGTTTGTCAACTACATTTCGGGCCAATGAGCAGTTCTTC.

The V and J genes are TRBV10-3 and TRBJ2-3; 7 bases are a match to TRBD1. The V segment lost 3 bases and the J segment 4 bases; nucleotides outside the gene matches: 7. Per germline, CDR1 ENHRY and CDR2 SYGVKD. The CDR3 contains 15 residues. DNA for the CDR3: TGTGCCATCAGTGAAGGGACAGCAACCTCAGATACGCAGTATTTT. Its protein is CAISEGTATSDTQYF.

V usage is TRBV5-1 and J usage is TRBJ2-3; 8 nucleotides align to TRBD2. V lost 0 bases to trimming and J lost 3 bases; unmatched junction nucleotides: 6. Germline CDR1 and CDR2: SGHRS and YFSETQ. The CDR3 is 16 amino acids. The CDR3 here is CASSLGVAGRTDTQYF. CDR3 nucleotide sequence: TGCGCCAGCAGCTTGGGGGTAGCGGGACGGACAGATACGCAGTATTTT. Drawing the rest from reference TRBV5-1 and TRBJ2-3, the complete variable domain is KAGVTQTPRYLIKTRGQQVTLSCSPISGHRSVSWYQQTPGQGLQFLFEYFSETQRNKGNFPGRFSGRQFSNSRSEMNVSTLELGDSALYLCASSLGVAGRTDTQYFGPGTRLTVL.

Here the CDR3 reads CASSSRDRGTYEQYF. The CDR3 DNA is TGTGCCAGCAGTTCCCGGGACAGGGGAACCTACGAGCAGTACTTC. This chain links TRBV6-1 with TRBJ2-7, with 10 nucleotides matching TRBD1. In germline, CDR1 is MNHNS, CDR2 SASEGT. CDR3 length equals 15 residues. Germline trimming cut 5 bases from V and 2 bases from J; bases unmatched to any gene: 6.

This chain joins TRBV5-1 and TRBJ2-3, with 9 bases identical to TRBD1. With V trimmed by 7 bases and J by 5 bases, 11 bases remained unmatched. Germline values: CDR1 SGHRS, CDR2 YFSETQ. CDR3 length: 15 amino acids. Here the CDR3 DNA reads TGCGCCAGCTCATTAGGGACAGGGCGAAAAGATACGCAGTATTTT. It is translated as CASSLGTGRKDTQYF.

This clone was found once. The chain employs TRBV28 and TRBJ2-2; D might be TRBD1 (6 bases). This CDR3 spans 14 amino acids. Germline CDR1 MDHEN, CDR2 SYDVKM. The V end was cut by 10 bases, the J end by 5 bases, with 17 bases between. In DNA form, the CDR3 reads TGTGCCACCAAATCAGGGGCGTGGACCGGGGAGCTGTTTTTT. This translates into CATKSGAWTGELFF.